This T cell receptor (beta chain) was observed in a study of beta chain features in type 1 diabetes. Note on this clone: Its antigen is as yet unknown.

Since all of the isolated RNA was reverse transcribed, expressed TCRB transcripts were what got sequenced. TCRdb's copy holds only in-frame clones and misses some; the assay was immunoSEQ multiplex PCR. The sample consists of about 350,000 clones, around a fifth of them appearing once. Study-level results: Among all four CD4+ subsets, Type 1 diabetes patients had TCRB CDR3s that were moderately but significantly shorter. VDJ junctions from type 1 diabetes patients carried fewer insertions and larger deletions. Patients' naive, central memory and Treg TCRB repertoires seemed closer to one another than those of healthy donors.

This TCR was sampled from a woman aged 18-35 years in good health. Sequenced: naive CD4+ T cells from blood.

Here the CDR3 DNA reads TGCGCCAGCAGCCAAGATAAGGACAGCGCTTTCTTT. Translation gives CASSQDKDSAFF. The rearrangement links TRBV4-3 to TRBJ1-1, with a weak D call TRBD1 (6 bases). V was cut by 0 bases and J by 11 bases, with 10 bases left in between. The germline CDR1 and CDR2 sequences are LGHNA and YSLEER. The CDR3 runs 12 residues.